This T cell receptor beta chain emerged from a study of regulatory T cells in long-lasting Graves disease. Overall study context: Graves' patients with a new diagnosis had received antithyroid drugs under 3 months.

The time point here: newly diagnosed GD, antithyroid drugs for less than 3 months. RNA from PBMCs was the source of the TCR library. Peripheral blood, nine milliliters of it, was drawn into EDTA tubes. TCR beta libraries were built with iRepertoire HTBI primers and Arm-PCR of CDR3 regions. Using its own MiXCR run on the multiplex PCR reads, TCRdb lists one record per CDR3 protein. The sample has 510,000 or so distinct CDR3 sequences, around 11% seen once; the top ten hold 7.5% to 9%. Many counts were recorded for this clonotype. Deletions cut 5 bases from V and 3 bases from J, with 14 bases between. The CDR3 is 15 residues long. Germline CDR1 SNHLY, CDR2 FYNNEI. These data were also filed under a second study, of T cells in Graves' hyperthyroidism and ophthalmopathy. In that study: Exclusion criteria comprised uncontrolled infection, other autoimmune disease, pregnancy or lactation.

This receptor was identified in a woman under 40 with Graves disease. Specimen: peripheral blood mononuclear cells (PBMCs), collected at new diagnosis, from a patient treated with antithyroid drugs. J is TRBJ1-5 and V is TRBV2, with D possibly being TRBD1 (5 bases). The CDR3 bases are TGTGCCAGCAGTCGCCTTACAGGAGTCAATCAGCCCCAGCATTTT. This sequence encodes CASSRLTGVNQPQHF.